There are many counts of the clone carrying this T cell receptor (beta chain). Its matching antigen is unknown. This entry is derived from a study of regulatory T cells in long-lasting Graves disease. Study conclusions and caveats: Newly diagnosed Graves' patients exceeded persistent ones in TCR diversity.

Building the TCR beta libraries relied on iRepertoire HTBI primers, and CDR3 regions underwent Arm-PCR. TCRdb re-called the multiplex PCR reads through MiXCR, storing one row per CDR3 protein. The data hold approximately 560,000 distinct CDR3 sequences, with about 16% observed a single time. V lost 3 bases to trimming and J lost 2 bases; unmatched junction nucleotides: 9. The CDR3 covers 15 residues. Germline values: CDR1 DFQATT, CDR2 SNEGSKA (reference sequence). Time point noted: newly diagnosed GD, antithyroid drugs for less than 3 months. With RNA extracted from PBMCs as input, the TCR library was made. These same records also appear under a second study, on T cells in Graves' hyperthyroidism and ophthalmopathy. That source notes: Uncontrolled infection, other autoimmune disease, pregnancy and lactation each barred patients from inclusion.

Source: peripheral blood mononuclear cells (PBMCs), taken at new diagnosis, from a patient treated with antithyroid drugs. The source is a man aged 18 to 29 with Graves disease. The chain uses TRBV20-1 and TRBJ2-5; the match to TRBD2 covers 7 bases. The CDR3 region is CSASGASGLQETQYF. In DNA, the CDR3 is TGCAGTGCTAGCGGGGCTAGCGGATTACAAGAGACCCAGTACTTC.